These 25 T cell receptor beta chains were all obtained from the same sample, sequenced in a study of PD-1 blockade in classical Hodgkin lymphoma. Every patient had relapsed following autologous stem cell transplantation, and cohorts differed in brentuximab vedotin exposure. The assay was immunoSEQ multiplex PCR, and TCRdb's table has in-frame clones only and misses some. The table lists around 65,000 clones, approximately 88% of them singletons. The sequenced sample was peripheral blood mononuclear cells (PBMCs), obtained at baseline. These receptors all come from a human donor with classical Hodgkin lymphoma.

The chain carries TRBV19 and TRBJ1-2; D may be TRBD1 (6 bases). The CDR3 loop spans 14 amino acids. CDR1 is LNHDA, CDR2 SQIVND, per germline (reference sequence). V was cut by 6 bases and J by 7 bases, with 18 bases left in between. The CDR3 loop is CASSAGTILGGYTF. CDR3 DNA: TGTGCCAGTAGCGCCGGGACAATCCTTGGTGGCTACACCTTC.

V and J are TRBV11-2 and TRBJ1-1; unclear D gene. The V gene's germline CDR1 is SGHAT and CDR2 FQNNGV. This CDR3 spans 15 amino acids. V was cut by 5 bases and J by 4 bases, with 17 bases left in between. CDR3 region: CASSPPGLVGTEAFF. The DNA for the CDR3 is TGTGCCAGCAGCCCCCCAGGATTGGTCGGCACTGAAGCTTTCTTT. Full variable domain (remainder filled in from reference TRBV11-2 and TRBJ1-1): EAGVAQSPRYKIIEKRQSVAFWCNPISGHATLYWYQQILGQGPKLLIQFQNNGVVDDSQLPKDRFSAERLKGVDSTLKIQPAKLEDSAVYLCASSPPGLVGTEAFFGQGTRLTVV.

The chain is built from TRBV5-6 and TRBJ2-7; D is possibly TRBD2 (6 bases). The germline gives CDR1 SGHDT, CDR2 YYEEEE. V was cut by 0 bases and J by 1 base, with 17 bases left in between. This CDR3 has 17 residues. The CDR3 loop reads CASSLAQGLMGSYEQYF. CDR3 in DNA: TGTGCCAGCAGCTTGGCCCAGGGACTCATGGGGTCCTACGAGCAGTACTTC.

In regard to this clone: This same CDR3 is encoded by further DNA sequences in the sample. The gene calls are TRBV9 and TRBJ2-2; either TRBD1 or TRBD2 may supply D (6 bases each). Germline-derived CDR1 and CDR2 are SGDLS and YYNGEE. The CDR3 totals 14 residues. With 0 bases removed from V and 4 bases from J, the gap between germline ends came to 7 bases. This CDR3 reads CASSVAGATGELFF. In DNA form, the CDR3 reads TGTGCCAGCAGCGTAGCGGGGGCCACCGGGGAGCTGTTTTTT.

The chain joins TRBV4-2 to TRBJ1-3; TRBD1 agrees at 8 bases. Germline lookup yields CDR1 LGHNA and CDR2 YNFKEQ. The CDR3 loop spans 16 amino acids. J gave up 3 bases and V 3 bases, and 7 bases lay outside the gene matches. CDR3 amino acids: CASSHAGGLRGNTIYF. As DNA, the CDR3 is TGTGCCAGCAGCCACGCAGGGGGCTTGCGTGGAAACACCATATATTTT.

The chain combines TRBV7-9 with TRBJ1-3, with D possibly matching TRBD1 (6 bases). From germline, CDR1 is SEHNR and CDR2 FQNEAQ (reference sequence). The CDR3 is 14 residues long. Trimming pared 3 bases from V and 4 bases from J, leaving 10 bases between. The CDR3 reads CASSFRTAGNTIYF. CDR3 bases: TGTGCCAGCAGCTTCCGGACAGCCGGAAACACCATATATTTT.

CDR3 region: CASSQDNRGYGYTF. The DNA for the CDR3 is TGCGCCAGCAGCCAAGATAACAGGGGTTATGGCTACACCTTC. This chain joins TRBV4-1 and TRBJ1-2, with 7 bases that match TRBD1. The V and J ends lost 0 bases and 5 bases, in that order; junction bases with no gene match: 3. The CDR3 has 14 amino acids. The V gene's germline CDR1 is MGHRA and CDR2 YSYEKL.

CDR3 residues: CASSRGAFAGDGYTF. The CDR3 DNA sequence: TGTGCCAGCAGCCGGGGGGCGTTCGCCGGGGATGGCTACACCTTC. This chain uses TRBV7-9 with TRBJ1-2; D perhaps matches TRBD1 (6 bases). Deletions cut 5 bases from V and 6 bases from J, with 19 bases between. Germline V gene sequence: CDR1 SEHNR, CDR2 FQNEAQ (reference sequence). The CDR3 loop spans 15 amino acids. Combining the CDR3 with reference TRBV7-9 and TRBJ1-2 gives the whole variable domain DTGVSQNPRHKITKRGQNVTFRCDPISEHNRLYWYRQTLGQGPEFLTYFQNEAQLEKSRLLSDRFSAERPKGSFSTLEIQRTEQGDSAMYLCASSRGAFAGDGYTFGSGTRLTVV.

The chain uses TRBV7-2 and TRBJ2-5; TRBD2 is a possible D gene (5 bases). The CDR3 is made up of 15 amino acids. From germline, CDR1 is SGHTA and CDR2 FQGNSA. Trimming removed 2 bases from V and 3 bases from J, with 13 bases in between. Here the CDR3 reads CASSLWWLAEETQYF. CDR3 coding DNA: TGTGCCAGCAGCTTATGGTGGCTAGCAGAAGAGACCCAGTACTTC.

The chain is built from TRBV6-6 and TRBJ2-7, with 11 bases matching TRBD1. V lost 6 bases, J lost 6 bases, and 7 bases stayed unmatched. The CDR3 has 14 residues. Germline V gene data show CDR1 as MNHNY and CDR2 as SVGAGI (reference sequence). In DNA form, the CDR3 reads TGTGCCAGCAGCCAGGGGACAGGGGGTTTCGAGCAGTACTTC. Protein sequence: CASSQGTGGFEQYF.

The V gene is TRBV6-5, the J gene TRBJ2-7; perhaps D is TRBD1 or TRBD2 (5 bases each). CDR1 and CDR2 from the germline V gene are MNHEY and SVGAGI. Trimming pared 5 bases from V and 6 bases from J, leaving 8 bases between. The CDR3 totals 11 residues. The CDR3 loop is CASSEGSEQYF. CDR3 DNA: TGTGCCAGCAGTGAGGGGTCCGAGCAGTACTTC.

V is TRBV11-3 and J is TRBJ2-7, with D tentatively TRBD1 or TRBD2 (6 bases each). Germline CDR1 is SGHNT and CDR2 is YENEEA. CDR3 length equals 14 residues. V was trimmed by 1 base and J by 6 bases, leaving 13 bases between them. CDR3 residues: CASSLVSGGGEQYF. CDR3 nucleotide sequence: TGTGCCAGCAGCTTAGTTTCCGGGGGCGGCGAGCAGTACTTC.

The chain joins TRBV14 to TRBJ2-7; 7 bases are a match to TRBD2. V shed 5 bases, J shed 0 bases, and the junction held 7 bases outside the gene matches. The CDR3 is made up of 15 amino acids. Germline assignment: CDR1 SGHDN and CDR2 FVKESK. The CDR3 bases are TGTGCCAGCAGCTCCTGGGGGGGGGACTCCTACGAGCAGTACTTC. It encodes CASSSWGGDSYEQYF. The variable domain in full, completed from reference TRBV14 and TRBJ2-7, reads EAGVTQFPSHSVIEKGQTVTLRCDPISGHDNLYWYRRVMGKEIKFLLHFVKESKQDESGMPNNRFLAERTGGTYSTLKVQPAELEDSGVYFCASSSWGGDSYEQYFGPGTRLTVT.

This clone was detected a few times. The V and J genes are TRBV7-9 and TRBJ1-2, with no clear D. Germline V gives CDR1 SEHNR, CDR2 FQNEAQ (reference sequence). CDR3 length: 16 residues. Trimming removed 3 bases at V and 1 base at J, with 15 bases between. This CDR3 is CASSFEVRMFNYGYTF. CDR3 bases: TGTGCCAGCAGCTTCGAGGTGCGGATGTTTAACTATGGCTACACCTTC.

CDR3 nucleotide sequence: TGTGCCAGCAGTTTACTCATGGGGGGGGGCTATGGCTACACCTTC. This codes for CASSLLMGGGYGYTF. The V call is TRBV27, the J call TRBJ1-2; D possibly corresponds to TRBD1 (5 bases). CDR3 length: 15 amino acids. The germline V gene encodes CDR1 MNHEY and CDR2 SMNVEV (reference sequence). Trimming took 2 bases from V and 4 from J, leaving 14 bases between them.

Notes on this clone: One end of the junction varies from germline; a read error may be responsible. In DNA, the CDR3 is TGTGTCAGCAGCCCCGAGGGCCAAGTCTATGGCTACACCTTC. Amino acids: CVSSPEGQVYGYTF. The gene calls are TRBV27 and TRBJ1-2; no definite D call. This CDR3 contains 14 residues. Germline V gives CDR1 MNHEY, CDR2 SMNVEV (reference sequence).

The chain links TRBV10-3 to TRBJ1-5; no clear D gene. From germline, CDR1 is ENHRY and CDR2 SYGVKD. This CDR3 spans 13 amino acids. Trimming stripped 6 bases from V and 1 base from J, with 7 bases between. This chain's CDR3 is CAIRGSSNQPQHF. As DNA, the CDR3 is TGTGCCATCAGGGGCAGCAGCAATCAGCCCCAGCATTTT.

CDR3 in DNA: TGTGCCAGCAGTTTCACAGGGGACTACGAGCAGTACTTC. It encodes CASSFTGDYEQYF. The V and J genes are TRBV27 and TRBJ2-7; 7 bases map to TRBD1. Germline V gene sequence: CDR1 MNHEY, CDR2 SMNVEV (reference sequence). The CDR3 loop spans 13 amino acids. J gave up 3 bases and V 3 bases, and 2 bases lay outside the gene matches.

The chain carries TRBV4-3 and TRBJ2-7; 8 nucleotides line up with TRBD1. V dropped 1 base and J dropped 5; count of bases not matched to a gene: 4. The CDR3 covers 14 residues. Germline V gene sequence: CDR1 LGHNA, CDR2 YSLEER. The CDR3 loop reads CASSQGPTGDEQYF. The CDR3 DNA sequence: TGCGCCAGCAGCCAAGGCCCGACAGGGGACGAGCAGTACTTC.

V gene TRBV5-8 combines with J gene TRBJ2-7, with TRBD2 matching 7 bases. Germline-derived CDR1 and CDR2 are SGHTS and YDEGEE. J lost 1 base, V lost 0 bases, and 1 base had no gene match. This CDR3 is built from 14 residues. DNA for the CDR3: TGTGCCAGCAGCTTGGCGGGGGGTTCCTACGAGCAGTACTTC. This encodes CASSLAGGSYEQYF.

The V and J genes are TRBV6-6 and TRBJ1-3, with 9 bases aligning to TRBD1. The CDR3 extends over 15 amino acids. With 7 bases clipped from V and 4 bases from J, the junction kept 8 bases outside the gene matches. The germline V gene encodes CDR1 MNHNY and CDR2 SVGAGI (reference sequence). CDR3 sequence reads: CASNLQGAGGNTIYF. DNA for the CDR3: TGTGCCAGCAACCTACAGGGGGCAGGAGGAAACACCATATATTTT.

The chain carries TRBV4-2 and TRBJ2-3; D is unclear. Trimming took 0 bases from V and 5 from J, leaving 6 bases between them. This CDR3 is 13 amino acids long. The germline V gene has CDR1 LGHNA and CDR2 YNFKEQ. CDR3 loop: CASSQEFVDTQYF. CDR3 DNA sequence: TGTGCCAGCAGCCAAGAGTTTGTAGATACGCAGTATTTT.

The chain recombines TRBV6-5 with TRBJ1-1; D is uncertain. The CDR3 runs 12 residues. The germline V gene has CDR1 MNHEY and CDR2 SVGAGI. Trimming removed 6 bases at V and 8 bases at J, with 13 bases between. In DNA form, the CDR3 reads TGTGCCAGCAGCCCCTCCCGAAGCGAAGCTTTCTTT. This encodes CASSPSRSEAFF.

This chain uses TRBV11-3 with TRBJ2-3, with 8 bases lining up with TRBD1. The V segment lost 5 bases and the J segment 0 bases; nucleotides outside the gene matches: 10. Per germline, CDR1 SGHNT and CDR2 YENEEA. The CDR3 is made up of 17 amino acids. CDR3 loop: CASSPGTGVISTDTQYF. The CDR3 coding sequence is TGTGCCAGCAGCCCAGGGACAGGAGTAATTAGCACAGATACGCAGTATTTT.

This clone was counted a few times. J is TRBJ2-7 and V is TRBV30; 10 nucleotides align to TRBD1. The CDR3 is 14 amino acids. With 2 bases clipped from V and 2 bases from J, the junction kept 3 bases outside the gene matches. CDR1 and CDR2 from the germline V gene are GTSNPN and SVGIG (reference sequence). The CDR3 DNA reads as TGTGCCTGGAGTAGGGGGACAGGGGCCTACGAGCAGTACTTC. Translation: CAWSRGTGAYEQYF.